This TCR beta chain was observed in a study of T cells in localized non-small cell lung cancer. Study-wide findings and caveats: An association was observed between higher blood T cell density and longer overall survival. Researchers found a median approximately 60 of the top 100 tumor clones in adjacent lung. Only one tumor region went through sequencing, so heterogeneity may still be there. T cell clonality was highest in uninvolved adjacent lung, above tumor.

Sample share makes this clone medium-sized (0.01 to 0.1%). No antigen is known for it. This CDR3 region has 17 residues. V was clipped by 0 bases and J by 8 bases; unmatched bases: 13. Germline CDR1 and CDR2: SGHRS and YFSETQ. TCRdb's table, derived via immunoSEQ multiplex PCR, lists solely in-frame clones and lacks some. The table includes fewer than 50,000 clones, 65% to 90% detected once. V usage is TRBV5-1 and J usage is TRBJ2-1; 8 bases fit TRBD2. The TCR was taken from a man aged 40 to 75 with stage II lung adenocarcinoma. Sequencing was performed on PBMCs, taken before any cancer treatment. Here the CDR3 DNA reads TGCGCCAGCAGCTTGGAGGTGGTCGGGGGGGGACAAGATGAGCAGTTCTTC. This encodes CASSLEVVGGGQDEQFF.